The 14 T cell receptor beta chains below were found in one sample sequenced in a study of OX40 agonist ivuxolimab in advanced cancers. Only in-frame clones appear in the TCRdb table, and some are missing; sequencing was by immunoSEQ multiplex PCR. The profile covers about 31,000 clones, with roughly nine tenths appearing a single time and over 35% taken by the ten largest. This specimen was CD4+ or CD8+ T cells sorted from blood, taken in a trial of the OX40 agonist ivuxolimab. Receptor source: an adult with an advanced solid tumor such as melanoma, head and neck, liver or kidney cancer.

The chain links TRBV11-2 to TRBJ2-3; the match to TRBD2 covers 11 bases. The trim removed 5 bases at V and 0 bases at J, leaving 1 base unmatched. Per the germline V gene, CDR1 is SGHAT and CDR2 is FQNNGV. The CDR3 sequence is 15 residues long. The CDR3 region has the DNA TGTGCCAGCAGCCGACTAGCGGGGAGCACAGATACGCAGTATTTT. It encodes CASSRLAGSTDTQYF. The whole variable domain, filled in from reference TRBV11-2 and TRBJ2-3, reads EAGVAQSPRYKIIEKRQSVAFWCNPISGHATLYWYQQILGQGPKLLIQFQNNGVVDDSQLPKDRFSAERLKGVDSTLKIQPAKLEDSAVYLCASSRLAGSTDTQYFGPGTRLTVL.

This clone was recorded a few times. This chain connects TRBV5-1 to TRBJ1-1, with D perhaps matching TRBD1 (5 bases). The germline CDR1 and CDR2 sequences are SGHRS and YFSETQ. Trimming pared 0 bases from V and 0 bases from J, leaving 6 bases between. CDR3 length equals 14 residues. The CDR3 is CASSLVDMNTEAFF. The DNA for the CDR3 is TGCGCCAGCAGCTTGGTGGACATGAACACTGAAGCTTTCTTT.

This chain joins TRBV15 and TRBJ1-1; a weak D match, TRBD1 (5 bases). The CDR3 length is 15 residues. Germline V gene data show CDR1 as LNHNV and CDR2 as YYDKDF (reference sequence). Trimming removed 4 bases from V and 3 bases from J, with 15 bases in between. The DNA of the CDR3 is TGTGCCACCAGCACCCAGGTGGCAGGGCACACTGAAGCTTTCTTT. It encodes CATSTQVAGHTEAFF.

CDR3 sequence: CATKRWGTSNTEAFF. The CDR3 DNA reads TGTGCCACCAAAAGGTGGGGGACCTCTAACACTGAAGCTTTCTTT. The chain carries TRBV19 and TRBJ1-1, with D possibly matching TRBD1 (5 bases). Germline V gives CDR1 LNHDA, CDR2 SQIVND (reference sequence). The CDR3 runs to 15 residues. V was cut by 10 bases and J by 2 bases, with 20 bases left in between. The full variable domain, completed using reference TRBV19 and TRBJ1-1, is DGGITQSPKYLFRKEGQNVTLSCEQNLNHDAMYWYRQDPGQGLRLIYYSQIVNDFQKGDIAEGYSVSREKKESFPLTVTSAQKNPTAFYLCATKRWGTSNTEAFFGQGTRLTVV.

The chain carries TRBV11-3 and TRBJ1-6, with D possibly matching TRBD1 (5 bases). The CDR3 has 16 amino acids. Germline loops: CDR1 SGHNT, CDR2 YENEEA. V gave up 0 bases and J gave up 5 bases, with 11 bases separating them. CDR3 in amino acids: CASSLERKGNNSPLHF. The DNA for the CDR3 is TGTGCCAGCAGCTTAGAGCGGAAGGGGAATAATTCACCCCTCCACTTT.

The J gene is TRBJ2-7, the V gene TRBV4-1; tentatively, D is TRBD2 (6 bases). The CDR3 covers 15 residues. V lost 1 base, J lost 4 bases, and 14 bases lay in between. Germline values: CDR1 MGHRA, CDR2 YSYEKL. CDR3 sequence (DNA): TGCGCCAGCAGCCAAGTTACGGGAGCTAGTTACGAGCAGTACTTC. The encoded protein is CASSQVTGASYEQYF.

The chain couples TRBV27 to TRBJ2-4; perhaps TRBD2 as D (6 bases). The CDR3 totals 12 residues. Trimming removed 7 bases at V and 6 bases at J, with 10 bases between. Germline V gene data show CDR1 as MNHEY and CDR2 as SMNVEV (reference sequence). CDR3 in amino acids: CASKRDLNIQYF. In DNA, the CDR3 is TGTGCCAGCAAACGGGACTTAAACATTCAGTACTTC.

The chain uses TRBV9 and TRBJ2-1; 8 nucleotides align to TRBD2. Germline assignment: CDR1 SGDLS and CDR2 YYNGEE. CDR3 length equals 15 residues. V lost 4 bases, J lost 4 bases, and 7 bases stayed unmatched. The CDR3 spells CASSPEAGAYNEQFF. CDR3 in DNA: TGTGCCAGCAGCCCCGAAGCGGGAGCGTACAATGAGCAGTTCTTC.

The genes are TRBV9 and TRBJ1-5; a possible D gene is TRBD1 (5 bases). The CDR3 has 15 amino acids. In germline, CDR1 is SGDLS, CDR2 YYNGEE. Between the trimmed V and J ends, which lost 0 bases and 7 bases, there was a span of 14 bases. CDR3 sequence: CASSVDSGGGQPQHF. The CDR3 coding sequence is TGTGCCAGCAGCGTAGATTCCGGGGGTGGGCAGCCCCAGCATTTT. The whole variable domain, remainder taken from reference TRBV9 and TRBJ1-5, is DSGVTQTPKHLITATGQRVTLRCSPRSGDLSVYWYQQSLDQGLQFLIQYYNGEERAKGNILERFSAQQFPDLHSELNLSSLELGDSALYFCASSVDSGGGQPQHFGDGTRLSIL.

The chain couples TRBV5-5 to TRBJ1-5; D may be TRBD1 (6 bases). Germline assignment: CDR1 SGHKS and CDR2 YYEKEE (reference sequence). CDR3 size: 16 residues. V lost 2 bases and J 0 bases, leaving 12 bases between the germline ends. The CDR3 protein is CASSFVGGTSNQPQHF. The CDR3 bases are TGTGCCAGCAGCTTCGTAGGGGGTACTAGCAATCAGCCCCAGCATTTT. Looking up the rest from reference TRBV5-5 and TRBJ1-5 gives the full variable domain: DAGVTQSPTHLIKTRGQQVTLRCSPISGHKSVSWYQQVLGQGPQFIFQYYEKEERGRGNFPDRFSARQFPNYSSELNVNALLLGDSALYLCASSFVGGTSNQPQHFGDGTRLSIL.

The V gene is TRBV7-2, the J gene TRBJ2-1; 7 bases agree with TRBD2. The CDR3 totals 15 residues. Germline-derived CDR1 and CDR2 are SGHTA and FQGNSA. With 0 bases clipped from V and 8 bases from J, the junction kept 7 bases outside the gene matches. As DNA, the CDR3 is TGTGCCAGCAGCTTAGCGGGAGGGAAGTTCGATGAGCAGTTCTTC. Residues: CASSLAGGKFDEQFF.

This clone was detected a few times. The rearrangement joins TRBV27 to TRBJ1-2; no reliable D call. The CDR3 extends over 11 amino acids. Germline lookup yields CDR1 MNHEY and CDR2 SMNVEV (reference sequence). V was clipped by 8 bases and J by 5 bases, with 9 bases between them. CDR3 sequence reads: CASPQDYGYTF. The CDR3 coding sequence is TGTGCCAGCCCCCAGGATTATGGCTACACCTTC.

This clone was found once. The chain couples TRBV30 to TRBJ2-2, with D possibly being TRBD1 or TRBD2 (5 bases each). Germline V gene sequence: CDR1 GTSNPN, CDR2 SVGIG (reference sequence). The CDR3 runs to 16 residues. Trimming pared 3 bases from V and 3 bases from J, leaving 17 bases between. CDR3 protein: CAWRASLLGHTGELFF. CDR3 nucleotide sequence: TGTGCCTGGAGGGCCTCTCTACTGGGACACACCGGGGAGCTGTTTTTT.

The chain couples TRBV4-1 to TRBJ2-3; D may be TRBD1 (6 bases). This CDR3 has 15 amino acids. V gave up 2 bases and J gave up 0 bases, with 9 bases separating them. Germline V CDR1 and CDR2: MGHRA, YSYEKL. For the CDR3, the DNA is TGCGCCAGCAGCCAAAGTGACAGGAGCACAGATACGCAGTATTTT. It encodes CASSQSDRSTDTQYF.